The clone carrying this TCR beta chain turned up a few times. Its antigen remains unidentified. The sample is drawn from a study of Graves' ophthalmopathy and Graves' hyperthyroidism. Notes on the study in general: Blood repertoires reportedly contained most expanded thyroid clonotypes above 0.001 frequency. Ophthalmopathy progression prediction by the model yielded a sensitivity of about 70% and a specificity of around 72%. From stable hyperthyroidism, ophthalmopathy was separated by a 13-signature model with 85% to 90% sensitivity and over 70% specificity.

The sequenced template was RNA, covering the TCR beta CDR3 region. RT-PCR with HTBI primers came first, then second-round multiplex PCR. TCRdb recomputed calls from the multiplex PCR reads with MiXCR, one row per CDR3 protein. The table records around 1.1 million distinct CDR3 sequences, approximately 35% of them present only once. The CDR3 spans 16 residues. The germline CDR1 and CDR2 sequences are MDHEN and SYDVKM. The germline V and J ends were trimmed by 5 bases and 4 bases, with 20 bases remaining between them. Hyperthyroidism was new, under 2 months, in patients aged 18 to 65. The receptor comes from an adult man with Graves' hyperthyroidism. The sample consisted of peripheral blood or thyroid tissue (not recorded which). The V gene is TRBV28, the J gene TRBJ2-5; the D is unclear. Here the CDR3 reads CASSPFETFPLETQYF. DNA for the CDR3: TGTGCCAGCAGTCCCTTTGAGACATTTCCCCTAGAGACCCAGTACTTC.